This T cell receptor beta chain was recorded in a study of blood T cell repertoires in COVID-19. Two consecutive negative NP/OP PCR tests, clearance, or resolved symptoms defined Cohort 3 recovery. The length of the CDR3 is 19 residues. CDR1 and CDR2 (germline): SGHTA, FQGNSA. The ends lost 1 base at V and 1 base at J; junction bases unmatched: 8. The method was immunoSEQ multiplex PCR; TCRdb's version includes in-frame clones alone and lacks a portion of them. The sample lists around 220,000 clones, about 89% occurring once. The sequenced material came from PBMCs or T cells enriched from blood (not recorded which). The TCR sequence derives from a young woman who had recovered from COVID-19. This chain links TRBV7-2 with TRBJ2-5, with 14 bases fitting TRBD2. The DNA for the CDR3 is TGTGCCAGCAGCTTAGTGGGGACTAGCGGGGGCCTGATCCAAGAGACCCAGTACTTC. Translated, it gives CASSLVGTSGGLIQETQYF.